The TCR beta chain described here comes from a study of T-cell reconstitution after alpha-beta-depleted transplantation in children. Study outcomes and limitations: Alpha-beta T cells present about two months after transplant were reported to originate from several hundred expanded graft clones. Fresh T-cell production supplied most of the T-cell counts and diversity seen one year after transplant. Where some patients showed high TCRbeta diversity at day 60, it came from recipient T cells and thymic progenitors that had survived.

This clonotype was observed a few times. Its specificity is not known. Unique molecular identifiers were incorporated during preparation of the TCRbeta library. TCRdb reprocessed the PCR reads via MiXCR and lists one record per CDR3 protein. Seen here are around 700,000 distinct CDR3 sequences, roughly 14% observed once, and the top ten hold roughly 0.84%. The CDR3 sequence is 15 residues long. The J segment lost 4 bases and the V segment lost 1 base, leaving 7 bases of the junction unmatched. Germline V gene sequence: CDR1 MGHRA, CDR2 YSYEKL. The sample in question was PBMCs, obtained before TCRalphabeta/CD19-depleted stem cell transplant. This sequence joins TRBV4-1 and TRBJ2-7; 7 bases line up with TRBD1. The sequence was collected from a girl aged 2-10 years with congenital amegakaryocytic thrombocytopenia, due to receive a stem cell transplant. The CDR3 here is CASSQGQGGGYEQYF. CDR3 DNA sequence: TGCGCCAGCAGCCAAGGCCAAGGGGGCGGGTACGAGCAGTACTTC.